The source of this T cell receptor (beta chain) is a study of molecular identifiers for immune sequencing clone quantification. In its sample, this clonotype was seen a few times. What it binds is unknown. Whole-study findings and limits: More than 99% of effector molecules, versus under 1% of naive-cell molecules, belonged to clones above 20 RNA copies. Identical TCR molecules sharing a barcode could underestimate highly expanded clone sizes.

One entry per CDR3 protein results from TCRdb running MiXCR on the PCR reads. The top ten clones hold 0.81% of a sample with more than 250,000 distinct CDR3 sequences, about 22% of them seen once. In the sort, naive CD8 T cells were defined as CD8+CD4-CCR7+CD45RA+. This clonotype was obtained from a human donor in good health. Some libraries in this study had Jurkat cell RNA spiked in. The sample taken for sequencing was naive CD8+ T cells from blood, with Jurkat cell RNA spiked in. The subset: FACS-sorted CD8+CD4-CCR7+CD45RA+ naive T cells.

The CDR3 loop is CATSRGQGGAAYEQYF. As DNA, the CDR3 is TGTGCCACCAGCAGGGGACAGGGGGGGGCTGCCTACGAGCAGTACTTC. The chain links TRBV15 to TRBJ2-7, with 11 positions matching TRBD1. V dropped 3 bases and J dropped 2; count of bases not matched to a gene: 6. The germline CDR1 and CDR2 sequences are LNHNV and YYDKDF (reference sequence). This CDR3 spans 16 amino acids.